This TCR beta chain was documented in a study of cytomegalovirus exposure and HLA in healthy donors. Findings of the study overall: In a later analysis, most CMV-associated TCR beta chains appeared HLA-restricted. Later on, an analysis found that several of the most significant clusters appeared to be linked to common viral pathogens, which included parvovirus B19. The availability of immune exposure information extended only to CMV serostatus. In a later analysis, across HLA loci, associated TCR counts were highest for DRB1, lowest for HLA-C.

A word on this clone: The antigen is unknown.

Germline CDR1 and CDR2: SEHNR and FQNEAQ (reference sequence). Trimming cost V 1 base and J 5 bases, with 15 bases left between them. The CDR3 runs 16 residues. PCR used 60 Vbeta primers and 13 Jbeta primers. Only in-frame clones appear in the TCRdb table, and some are missing; sequencing was by immunoSEQ multiplex PCR. This sample has 200,000 to 250,000 clones, with 60% to 80% found just once. This clonotype originated in a woman in her 30s in good health and CMV-seronegative. The chain couples TRBV7-9 to TRBJ1-3; perhaps TRBD1 as D (6 bases). Sequenced input: PBMCs. CDR3 in amino acids: CASSLDDRSRRNTIYF. CDR3 bases: TGTGCCAGCAGCTTAGACGACAGGTCTCGTAGAAACACCATATATTTT.